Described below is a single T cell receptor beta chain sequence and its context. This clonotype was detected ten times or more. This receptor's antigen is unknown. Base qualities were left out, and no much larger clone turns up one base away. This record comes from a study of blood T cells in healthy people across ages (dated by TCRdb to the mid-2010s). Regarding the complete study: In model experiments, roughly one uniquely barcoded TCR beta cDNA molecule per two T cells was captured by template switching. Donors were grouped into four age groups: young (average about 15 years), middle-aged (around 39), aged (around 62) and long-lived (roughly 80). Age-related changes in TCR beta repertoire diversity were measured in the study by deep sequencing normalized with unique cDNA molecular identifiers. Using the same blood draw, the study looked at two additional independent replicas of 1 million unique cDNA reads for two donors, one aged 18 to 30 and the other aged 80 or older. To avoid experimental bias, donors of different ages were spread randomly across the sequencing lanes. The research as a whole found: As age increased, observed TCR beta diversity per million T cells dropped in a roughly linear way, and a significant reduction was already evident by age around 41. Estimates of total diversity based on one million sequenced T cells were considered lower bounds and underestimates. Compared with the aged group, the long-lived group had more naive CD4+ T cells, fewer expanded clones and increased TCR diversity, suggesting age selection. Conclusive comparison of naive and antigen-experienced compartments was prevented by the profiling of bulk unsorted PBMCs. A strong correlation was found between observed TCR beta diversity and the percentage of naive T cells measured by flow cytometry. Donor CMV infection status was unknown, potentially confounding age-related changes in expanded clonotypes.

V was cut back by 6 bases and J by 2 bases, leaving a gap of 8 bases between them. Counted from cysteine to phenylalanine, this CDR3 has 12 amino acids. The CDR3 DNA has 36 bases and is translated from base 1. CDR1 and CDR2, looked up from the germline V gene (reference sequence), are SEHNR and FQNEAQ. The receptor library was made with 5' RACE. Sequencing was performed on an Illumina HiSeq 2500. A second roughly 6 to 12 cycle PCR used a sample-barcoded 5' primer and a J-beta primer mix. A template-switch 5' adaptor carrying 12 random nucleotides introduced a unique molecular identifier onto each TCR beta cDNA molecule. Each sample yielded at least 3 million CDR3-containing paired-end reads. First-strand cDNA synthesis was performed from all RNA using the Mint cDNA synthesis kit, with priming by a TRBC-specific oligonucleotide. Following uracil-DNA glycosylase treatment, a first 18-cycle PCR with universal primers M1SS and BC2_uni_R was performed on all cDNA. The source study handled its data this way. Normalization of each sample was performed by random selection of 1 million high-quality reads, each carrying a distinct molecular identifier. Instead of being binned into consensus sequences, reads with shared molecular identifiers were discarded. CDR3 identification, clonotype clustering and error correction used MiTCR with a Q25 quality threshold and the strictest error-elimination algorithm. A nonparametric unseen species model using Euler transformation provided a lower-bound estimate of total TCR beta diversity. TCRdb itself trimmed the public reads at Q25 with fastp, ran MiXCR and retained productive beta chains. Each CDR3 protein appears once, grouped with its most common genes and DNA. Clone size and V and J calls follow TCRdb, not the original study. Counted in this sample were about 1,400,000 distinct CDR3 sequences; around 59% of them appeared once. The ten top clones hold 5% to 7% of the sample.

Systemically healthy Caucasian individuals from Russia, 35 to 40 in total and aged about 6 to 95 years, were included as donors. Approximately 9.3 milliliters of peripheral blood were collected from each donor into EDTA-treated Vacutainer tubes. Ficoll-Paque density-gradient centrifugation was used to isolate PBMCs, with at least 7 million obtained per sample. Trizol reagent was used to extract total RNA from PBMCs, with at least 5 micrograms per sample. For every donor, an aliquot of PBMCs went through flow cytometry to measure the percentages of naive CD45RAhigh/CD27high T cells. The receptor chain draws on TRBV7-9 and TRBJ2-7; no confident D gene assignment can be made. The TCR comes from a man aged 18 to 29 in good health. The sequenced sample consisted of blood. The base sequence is TGTGCCAGCAGTTCTACCACCTACGAGCAGTACTTC. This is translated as CASSSTTYEQYF.